This TCR beta chain originates from a study of cytomegalovirus exposure and HLA in healthy donors. Notes on the study in general: The study designated 150 to 200 TCR beta chains cytomegalovirus-associated. Later analysis showed TCR association rates varying by HLA locus, highest for DRB1 and lowest for HLA-C. A later analysis found common viral pathogens apparently linked to several of the most significant clusters.

Researchers ran the PCR with 60 Vbeta and 13 Jbeta primers. Generated by immunoSEQ multiplex PCR, the TCRdb table keeps only in-frame clones and is missing some. The repertoire holds roughly 110,000 clones, 73% seen once, with roughly 0.92% in the top ten. Concerning this clone: Its cognate antigen is unknown.

The sequencing sample was made of PBMCs. This TCR came from a woman under 40 in good health and CMV-seronegative.

CDR3 amino acids: CASSYGSGGARDTQYF. The CDR3 DNA reads as TGTGCCAGCAGTTACGGTTCAGGTGGGGCGAGAGATACGCAGTATTTT. The chain uses TRBV6-5 and TRBJ2-3, with D perhaps TRBD1 (5 bases). The V and J ends lost 2 bases and 5 bases respectively, with 17 bases between them. The length of the CDR3 is 16 residues. Germline CDR1 MNHEY, CDR2 SVGAGI.